The 10 T cell receptor beta chains presented below share a single source sample, sequenced in a study of T cells after yellow fever vaccination. TCRdb re-derived calls from the 5' RACE reads in MiXCR, one entry per CDR3 protein. The table shows some 350,000 distinct CDR3 sequences, with 6.2% occurring only once. The sample was PBMCs, taken 5 days after the yellow fever booster vaccination. Receptors were obtained from a man aged 25 to 40 who received the YFV17D yellow fever vaccine.

This clonotype was seen many times. The rearrangement uses TRBV4-3 and TRBJ2-2; a weak D match, TRBD2 (5 bases). V was pared by 0 bases and J by 0 bases, with 14 bases between. The germline CDR1 and CDR2 sequences are LGHNA and YSLEER. The CDR3 spans 18 residues. Here the CDR3 DNA reads TGCGCCAGCAGCCAAGATCCCCACTCCGGGGCGAACACCGGGGAGCTGTTTTTT. This encodes CASSQDPHSGANTGELFF.

The V and J genes are TRBV5-1 and TRBJ2-7, with a weak D call TRBD2 (6 bases). The CDR3 extends over 15 amino acids. Germline V gene sequence: CDR1 SGHRS, CDR2 YFSETQ. With 2 bases removed from V and 7 bases from J, the gap between germline ends came to 19 bases. The CDR3 loop reads CASSLSLRARGEQYF. In DNA, the CDR3 is TGCGCCAGCAGCTTAAGTTTGCGAGCACGGGGGGAGCAGTACTTC. The variable domain in full, completed from reference TRBV5-1 and TRBJ2-7, reads KAGVTQTPRYLIKTRGQQVTLSCSPISGHRSVSWYQQTPGQGLQFLFEYFSETQRNKGNFPGRFSGRQFSNSRSEMNVSTLELGDSALYLCASSLSLRARGEQYFGPGTRLTVT.

This clonotype was observed a handful of times. The junction departs from germline at one end; a sequencing error may be responsible. The V and J genes are TRBV5-4 and TRBJ2-7; 9 bases are shared with TRBD1. CDR3 length equals 14 residues. In germline, CDR1 is SGHNT, CDR2 YYREEE (reference sequence). The DNA of the CDR3 is TGTGCCAGCAGATTGGACAGGGGATTGGGCGAGCAGTACTTC. It codes for CASRLDRGLGEQYF.

Regarding this clonotype: Compared with germline, one end of the junction differs, possibly owing to a read error. The J gene is TRBJ2-1, the V gene TRBV3-1; 7 nucleotides agree with TRBD2. Germline values: CDR1 LGHDT, CDR2 YNNKEL (reference sequence). The CDR3 consists of 13 residues. The CDR3 region has the DNA TGTGCCAGCAGCCATCGGGAGGACCCCTCGCGGCTCTTC. It codes for CASSHREDPSRLF.

The rearrangement links TRBV18 to TRBJ2-7; D is unresolved. Trimming left V 3 bases short and J 6 bases short, with 9 bases between. Germline assignment: CDR1 KGHSH and CDR2 LQKENI. The CDR3 is made up of 12 amino acids. CDR3 residues: CASSPQLGEQYF. The CDR3 DNA sequence: TGTGCCAGCTCACCGCAACTTGGCGAGCAGTACTTC.

This clonotype appeared many times. The chain couples TRBV7-2 to TRBJ2-2, with TRBD1 as a possible D gene (6 bases). Germline CDR1 is SGHTA and CDR2 is FQGNSA. V was cut by 5 bases and J by 7 bases, with 14 bases left in between. This CDR3 comprises 14 residues. For the CDR3, the DNA is TGTGCCAGCAGCCCCACGACAGGAGTCGGGGAGCTGTTTTTT. Translating gives CASSPTTGVGELFF.

The table lists this clonotype with a few counts. The V gene is TRBV11-2, the J gene TRBJ2-1; 13 bases are shared with TRBD2. The CDR3 covers 21 residues. V shed 1 base, J shed 8 bases, and the junction held 20 bases outside the gene matches. From germline, CDR1 is SGHAT and CDR2 FQNNGV. The CDR3 DNA is TGTGCCAGCAGCTTAGTCGACGGTGGGCCGTGGACTAGCGGGAGTAGCGATGAGCAGTTCTTC. Encoded protein: CASSLVDGGPWTSGSSDEQFF. Together with reference TRBV11-2 and TRBJ2-1, the CDR3 gives the full variable domain: EAGVAQSPRYKIIEKRQSVAFWCNPISGHATLYWYQQILGQGPKLLIQFQNNGVVDDSQLPKDRFSAERLKGVDSTLKIQPAKLEDSAVYLCASSLVDGGPWTSGSSDEQFFGPGTRLTVL.

The chain links TRBV20-1 to TRBJ1-1, with 8 bases lining up with TRBD1. CDR1 is DFQATT, CDR2 SNEGSKA, per germline (reference sequence). This CDR3 has 13 amino acids. J was trimmed by 5 bases and V by 2 bases; bases with no gene match: 4. The DNA of the CDR3 is TGCAGTGCTAGAATCAGGGGGCGGACTGAAGCTTTCTTT. It is translated as CSARIRGRTEAFF.

V and J are TRBV5-1 and TRBJ2-7; D is possibly TRBD1 (5 bases). Germline values: CDR1 SGHRS, CDR2 YFSETQ. The CDR3 is 14 residues long. The V end lost 0 bases, the J end lost 7 bases, and 14 bases lay between the germline ends. The CDR3 loop reads CASSLEAGLGEQYF. DNA for the CDR3: TGCGCCAGCAGCTTGGAGGCAGGGCTGGGGGAGCAGTACTTC.

This clonotype was picked up a small number of times. The chain employs TRBV9 and TRBJ2-1; the match to TRBD2 covers 13 bases. This CDR3 region has 16 residues. J lost 6 bases, V lost 4 bases, and 7 bases had no gene match. The V gene's germline CDR1 is SGDLS and CDR2 YYNGEE. CDR3 amino acids: CASSSQTSGRLNEQFF. CDR3 in DNA: TGTGCCAGCAGCTCGCAGACTAGCGGGAGGCTCAATGAGCAGTTCTTC.